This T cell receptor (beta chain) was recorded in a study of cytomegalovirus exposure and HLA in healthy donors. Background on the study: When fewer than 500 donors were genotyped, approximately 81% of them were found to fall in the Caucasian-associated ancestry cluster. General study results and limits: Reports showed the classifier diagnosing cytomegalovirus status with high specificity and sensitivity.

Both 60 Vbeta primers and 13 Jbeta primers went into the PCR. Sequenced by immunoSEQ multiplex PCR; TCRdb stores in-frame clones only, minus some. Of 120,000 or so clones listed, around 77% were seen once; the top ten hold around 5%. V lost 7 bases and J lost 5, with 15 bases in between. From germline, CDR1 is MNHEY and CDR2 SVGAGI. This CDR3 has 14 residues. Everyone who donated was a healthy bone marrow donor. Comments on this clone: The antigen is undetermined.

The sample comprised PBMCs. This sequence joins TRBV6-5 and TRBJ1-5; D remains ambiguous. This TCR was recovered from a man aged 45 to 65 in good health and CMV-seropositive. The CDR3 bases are TGTGCCAGCATTAACAGCTTACGCCATCAGCCCCAGCATTTT. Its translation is CASINSLRHQPQHF.